This TCR beta chain was observed in a study of CD8 T cells in ankylosing spondylitis. General study findings and limits: Blood from ankylosing spondylitis patients appeared to carry a characteristic roughly eight-variant TCR beta motif.

The CDR3 is 14 amino acids. The germline CDR1 and CDR2 sequences are DFQATT and SNEGSKA (reference sequence). The J segment lost 2 bases and the V segment lost 6 bases, leaving 3 bases of the junction unmatched. TCRdb fed the 5' RACE reads into MiXCR, producing one record per CDR3 protein. The sample lists fewer than 500,000 distinct CDR3 sequences; approximately 20% were seen once. Points on this clonotype: Its specificity is not known.

The source is a male donor with ankylosing spondylitis. The sequencing input was blood, either unsorted or a sorted T cell fraction (not recorded which). The rearrangement joins TRBV20-1 to TRBJ2-5; 13 bases fit TRBD2. The DNA for the CDR3 is TGCAGTGCCAGGACTAGCGGGGGACAAGAGACCCAGTACTTC. Protein product: CSARTSGGQETQYF.